Listed below are T cell receptor beta chains from one sample, sequenced in a study of response to subunit inactivated influenza vaccine. MiXCR, run by TCRdb on the RT-PCR reads, gives a single entry per CDR3 protein. There are 530,000 or so distinct CDR3 sequences in the sample; roughly 25% occur only once, and under 2.5% lies in the top ten. The sequenced sample was CD4+ T cells sorted from PBMCs, obtained roughly 5 days after vaccination. The receptors derive from a man aged 50 or older who received an inactivated influenza vaccine. Both conserved end residues are part of each CDR3. Fields, in order: clone size, J gene, V gene, D gene, CDR3 protein, CDR3 DNA. The D gene is left open where the match is weak. Clone sizes are given selectively: once, few, many, or a class where the clone is expanded.

clone size: .; J gene: TRBJ2-7; V gene: TRBV5-1; D gene: .; CDR3 protein: CASSLAGLTFYEQYF; CDR3 DNA: TGCGCCAGCAGCTTGGCCGGGTTAACCTTCTACGAGCAGTACTTC
clone size: few; J gene: TRBJ2-1; V gene: TRBV15; D gene: TRBD1; CDR3 protein: CATSIDRANNEQFF; CDR3 DNA: TGTGCCACCAGCATTGACAGGGCTAACAATGAGCAGTTCTTC
clone size: .; J gene: TRBJ2-7; V gene: TRBV20-1; D gene: TRBD2; CDR3 protein: CSATLAERPYEQYF; CDR3 DNA: TGCAGTGCTACGCTAGCGGAGAGGCCCTACGAGCAGTACTTC
clone size: few; J gene: TRBJ2-1; V gene: TRBV24-1; D gene: .; CDR3 protein: CATRDTLGEQFF; CDR3 DNA: TGTGCCACCAGGGACACCCTCGGTGAGCAGTTCTTC
clone size: few; J gene: TRBJ2-2; V gene: TRBV14; D gene: TRBD2; CDR3 protein: CASSTGGLVTGELFF; CDR3 DNA: TGTGCCAGCAGCACGGGGGGGCTCGTCACCGGGGAGCTGTTTTTT
clone size: .; J gene: TRBJ1-6; V gene: TRBV7-8; D gene: .; CDR3 protein: CASSALTDSPLHF; CDR3 DNA: TGTGCCAGCAGCGCATTAACGGATTCACCCCTCCACTTT
clone size: .; J gene: TRBJ2-4; V gene: TRBV7-2; D gene: .; CDR3 protein: CASSQRSRIAKNIQYF; CDR3 DNA: TGTGCCAGCAGCCAACGATCTCGAATAGCCAAAAACATTCAGTACTTC
clone size: .; J gene: TRBJ2-5; V gene: TRBV6-1; D gene: TRBD2; CDR3 protein: CASDLAGVMETQYF; CDR3 DNA: TGTGCCAGCGATCTAGCGGGGGTTATGGAGACCCAGTACTTC
clone size: .; J gene: TRBJ1-1; V gene: TRBV3-1; D gene: .; CDR3 protein: CASSPSVVVRNTEAFF; CDR3 DNA: TGTGCCAGCAGCCCGTCGGTAGTGGTTAGGAACACTGAAGCTTTCTTT
clone size: .; J gene: TRBJ2-7; V gene: TRBV29-1; D gene: .; CDR3 protein: CSVEVGTLSYEQYF; CDR3 DNA: TGCAGCGTTGAGGTGGGCACGCTCTCCTACGAGCAGTACTTC
clone size: few; J gene: TRBJ2-1; V gene: TRBV5-1; D gene: .; CDR3 protein: CASSPDGKYGGEQFF; CDR3 DNA: TGCGCCAGCAGCCCTGACGGGAAATACGGGGGTGAGCAGTTCTTC
clone size: few; J gene: TRBJ2-7; V gene: TRBV28; D gene: TRBD2; CDR3 protein: CASNGGGRRGEQYF; CDR3 DNA: TGTGCCAGCAATGGCGGGGGTCGCAGAGGGGAGCAGTACTTC
clone size: .; J gene: TRBJ2-7; V gene: TRBV4-3; D gene: TRBD2; CDR3 protein: CASSHGTTSGSIRSYEQYF; CDR3 DNA: TGCGCCAGCAGCCATGGGACCACTAGCGGGAGCATCCGTTCCTACGAGCAGTACTTC
clone size: few; J gene: TRBJ2-1; V gene: TRBV6-2/TRBV6-3; D gene: TRBD2; CDR3 protein: CASRRPASGAYNEQFF; CDR3 DNA: TGTGCCAGCAGACGTCCGGCTAGCGGGGCCTACAATGAGCAGTTCTTC
clone size: .; J gene: TRBJ1-1; V gene: TRBV20-1; D gene: .; CDR3 protein: CSTQYPRVNTEAFF; CDR3 DNA: TGCAGTACGCAGTATCCCAGGGTGAACACTGAAGCTTTCTTT
clone size: few; J gene: TRBJ2-1; V gene: TRBV12-3/TRBV12-4; D gene: TRBD2; CDR3 protein: CASSQRGVYNEQFF; CDR3 DNA: TGTGCCAGCAGTCAGCGGGGGGTTTACAATGAGCAGTTCTTC
clone size: .; J gene: TRBJ2-2; V gene: TRBV6-1; D gene: TRBD1; CDR3 protein: CASSVDRGLTGELFF; CDR3 DNA: TGTGCCAGCAGTGTCGACAGGGGGCTCACCGGGGAGCTGTTTTTT
clone size: .; J gene: TRBJ2-1; V gene: TRBV29-1; D gene: .; CDR3 protein: CSVRQINYNEQFF; CDR3 DNA: TGCAGCGTTCGCCAAATTAATTACAATGAGCAGTTCTTC
clone size: .; J gene: TRBJ2-1; V gene: TRBV29-1; D gene: TRBD2; CDR3 protein: CSVGAGGPYNEQFF; CDR3 DNA: TGCAGCGTGGGTGCGGGGGGCCCCTACAATGAGCAGTTCTTC
clone size: few; J gene: TRBJ2-7; V gene: TRBV5-1; D gene: TRBD1; CDR3 protein: CASSTRPGQGGASGEQYF; CDR3 DNA: TGCGCCAGCAGCACACGGCCGGGACAGGGGGGAGCCTCGGGCGAGCAGTACTTC
clone size: .; J gene: TRBJ1-1; V gene: TRBV4-1; D gene: .; CDR3 protein: CASSKSRGTEAFF; CDR3 DNA: TGCGCCAGCAGCAAAAGTCGGGGCACTGAAGCTTTCTTT
clone size: .; J gene: TRBJ2-3; V gene: TRBV9; D gene: TRBD2; CDR3 protein: CASSVGGSGRPPDTQYF; CDR3 DNA: TGTGCCAGCAGCGTAGGGGGTAGCGGGAGACCTCCAGATACGCAGTATTTT
clone size: .; J gene: TRBJ2-7; V gene: TRBV12-3/TRBV12-4; D gene: .; CDR3 protein: CASSSPSGIVDEQYF; CDR3 DNA: TGTGCCAGCAGTTCTCCCTCAGGGATTGTTGACGAGCAGTACTTC
clone size: few; J gene: TRBJ2-3; V gene: TRBV5-1; D gene: TRBD2; CDR3 protein: CASSLGGGNTDTQYF; CDR3 DNA: TGCGCCAGCAGCCTTGGCGGGGGGAACACAGATACGCAGTATTTT
clone size: few; J gene: TRBJ2-7; V gene: TRBV24-1; D gene: .; CDR3 protein: CATSVQGKAEQYF; CDR3 DNA: TGTGCCACCAGTGTTCAGGGAAAGGCCGAGCAGTACTTC
clone size: few; J gene: TRBJ1-1; V gene: TRBV7-9; D gene: TRBD1; CDR3 protein: CASRITGENTEAFF; CDR3 DNA: TGTGCCAGCAGAATTACAGGGGAGAACACTGAAGCTTTCTTT
clone size: few; J gene: TRBJ2-2; V gene: TRBV7-2; D gene: .; CDR3 protein: CASSLSRGADTGELFF; CDR3 DNA: TGTGCCAGCAGCTTAAGTCGGGGTGCGGACACCGGGGAGCTGTTTTTT
clone size: .; J gene: TRBJ2-5; V gene: TRBV6-1; D gene: TRBD2; CDR3 protein: CASSGLAGVVRETQYF; CDR3 DNA: TGTGCCAGCAGTGGACTAGCGGGAGTTGTAAGAGAGACCCAGTACTTC
clone size: .; J gene: TRBJ1-2; V gene: TRBV7-6; D gene: .; CDR3 protein: CASSLAGFNGYTF; CDR3 DNA: TGTGCCAGCAGCTTAGCAGGGTTCAATGGCTACACCTTC
clone size: few; J gene: TRBJ2-7; V gene: TRBV5-6; D gene: TRBD2; CDR3 protein: CASSLWTSGGTGTYEQYF; CDR3 DNA: TGTGCCAGCAGCCTGTGGACTAGCGGGGGGACAGGGACCTACGAGCAGTACTTC
clone size: few; J gene: TRBJ1-5; V gene: TRBV7-2; D gene: .; CDR3 protein: CASSYFNQPQHF; CDR3 DNA: TGTGCCAGCAGCTATTTCAATCAGCCCCAGCATTTT
clone size: .; J gene: TRBJ1-1; V gene: TRBV12-3/TRBV12-4; D gene: .; CDR3 protein: CASSGTANTEAFF; CDR3 DNA: TGTGCCAGCAGTGGGACGGCGAACACTGAAGCTTTCTTT
clone size: few; J gene: TRBJ1-1; V gene: TRBV20-1; D gene: .; CDR3 protein: CSAIDRRKLNTEAFF; CDR3 DNA: TGCAGTGCTATAGACCGCCGAAAGCTGAACACTGAAGCTTTCTTT
clone size: .; J gene: TRBJ2-5; V gene: TRBV7-2; D gene: .; CDR3 protein: CASSSQGFRQETQYF; CDR3 DNA: TGTGCCAGCAGCTCGCAGGGATTCCGGCAAGAGACCCAGTACTTC
clone size: .; J gene: TRBJ2-2; V gene: TRBV20-1; D gene: .; CDR3 protein: CSARKGPGELFF; CDR3 DNA: TGCAGTGCTAGGAAAGGGCCCGGGGAGCTGTTTTTT
clone size: .; J gene: TRBJ1-2; V gene: TRBV3-1; D gene: .; CDR3 protein: CASSLSAGDYGYTF; CDR3 DNA: TGTGCCAGCAGCCTGAGTGCAGGAGACTATGGCTACACCTTC
clone size: .; J gene: TRBJ2-7; V gene: TRBV5-1; D gene: .; CDR3 protein: CASSQRQRPYEQYF; CDR3 DNA: TGCGCCAGCAGCCAGAGACAGCGTCCCTACGAGCAGTACTTC
clone size: .; J gene: TRBJ2-5; V gene: TRBV7-2; D gene: .; CDR3 protein: CASSFTLETQYF; CDR3 DNA: TGTGCCAGCAGCTTTACCCTAGAGACCCAGTACTTC
clone size: few; J gene: TRBJ2-5; V gene: TRBV28; D gene: TRBD2; CDR3 protein: CASGFQRGGPETQYF; CDR3 DNA: TGTGCCAGCGGGTTCCAGCGGGGGGGCCCTGAGACCCAGTACTTC
clone size: few; J gene: TRBJ2-7; V gene: TRBV29-1; D gene: TRBD1; CDR3 protein: CSVKGQGGREQYF; CDR3 DNA: TGCAGCGTGAAAGGACAGGGGGGGAGAGAGCAGTACTTC
clone size: many; J gene: TRBJ1-5; V gene: TRBV6-2/TRBV6-3; D gene: .; CDR3 protein: CASRPGTPAQPQHF; CDR3 DNA: TGTGCCAGCAGACCCGGGACACCGGCCCAGCCCCAGCATTTT
clone size: few; J gene: TRBJ2-5; V gene: TRBV27; D gene: TRBD2; CDR3 protein: CASSPRTSGRWETQYF; CDR3 DNA: TGTGCCAGCAGTCCGAGGACTAGCGGGAGGTGGGAGACCCAGTACTTC
clone size: few; J gene: TRBJ2-1; V gene: TRBV27; D gene: TRBD2; CDR3 protein: CASSVTGLAGGGEQFF; CDR3 DNA: TGTGCCAGCAGTGTAACGGGACTAGCGGGAGGCGGTGAGCAGTTCTTC
clone size: few; J gene: TRBJ2-3; V gene: TRBV20-1; D gene: TRBD2; CDR3 protein: CSAKAGGSTDTQYF; CDR3 DNA: TGCAGTGCTAAAGCGGGAGGGAGCACAGATACGCAGTATTTT
clone size: .; J gene: TRBJ2-7; V gene: TRBV20-1; D gene: .; CDR3 protein: CSARESIPEQYF; CDR3 DNA: TGCAGTGCCAGAGAATCCATCCCGGAGCAGTACTTC
clone size: .; J gene: TRBJ1-1; V gene: TRBV11-2; D gene: TRBD1; CDR3 protein: CASSLDREYTEAFF; CDR3 DNA: TGTGCCAGCAGCTTGGACAGGGAGTACACTGAAGCTTTCTTT
clone size: .; J gene: TRBJ2-7; V gene: TRBV7-2; D gene: .; CDR3 protein: CASSSQGMGEQYF; CDR3 DNA: TGTGCCAGCAGCTCACAGGGTATGGGAGAGCAGTACTTC
clone size: few; J gene: TRBJ1-2; V gene: TRBV6-1; D gene: .; CDR3 protein: CATGDTRRYGYTF; CDR3 DNA: TGTGCCACCGGGGACACGAGACGATATGGCTACACCTTC
clone size: few; J gene: TRBJ2-1; V gene: TRBV7-3; D gene: .; CDR3 protein: CASSSGDNSYNEQFF; CDR3 DNA: TGTGCCAGCAGCTCCGGGGATAACTCCTACAATGAGCAGTTCTTC
clone size: .; J gene: TRBJ2-7; V gene: TRBV7-8; D gene: .; CDR3 protein: CASSEEGRGEQYF; CDR3 DNA: TGTGCCAGCAGCGAAGAAGGACGGGGCGAGCAGTACTTC
clone size: few; J gene: TRBJ2-3; V gene: TRBV7-2; D gene: .; CDR3 protein: CASSPRTGEDTQYF; CDR3 DNA: TGTGCCAGCAGTCCCCGGACTGGTGAAGATACGCAGTATTTT